This T cell receptor (beta chain) was captured by sequencing in a study of beta chain features in type 1 diabetes. Whole-study context: The samples had 85 million to 130 million sorted cells examined in all. Study findings and constraints: All four CD4+ subsets of Type 1 diabetes patients contained TCRB CDR3s that were moderately but significantly shorter. VDJ junctions from type 1 diabetes patients carried fewer insertions and larger deletions.

In the case of this clone: Its antigen remains unknown.

As every portion of the isolated RNA was reverse transcribed, the sequencing read expressed TCRB transcripts. Clones were read by immunoSEQ multiplex PCR, and TCRdb kept only the in-frame ones, dropping some. This table has some 120,000 clones, roughly 17% appearing once. The length of the CDR3 is 14 residues. The V gene lost 2 bases and the J gene lost 0 bases, with 9 bases spanning the gap. CDR1 SGHRS and CDR2 YFSETQ come from the germline V gene. The receptor was isolated from a man between 18 and 29 years old with type 1 diabetes. Specimen: central memory CD4+ T cells from blood. The chain links TRBV5-1 to TRBJ2-7; no definite D call. CDR3 DNA: TGCGCCAGCAGCTTTGGGTCACCCTCCTACGAGCAGTACTTC. It codes for CASSFGSPSYEQYF.